This T cell receptor beta chain was sequenced in a study of cytomegalovirus exposure and HLA in healthy donors. Background on the study: Samples from HLA-typed donors yielded about 85 million unique TCRs in an early data release. Findings of the study overall: A list of approximately 160 TCR beta chains associated with cytomegalovirus was given.

Worth noting for this clone: Its specificity is unknown.

Use of 60 Vbeta and 13 Jbeta primers characterized the PCR. Generated by immunoSEQ multiplex PCR, the TCRdb table keeps only in-frame clones and is missing some. Among 160,000 or so clones listed, more than 65% were seen once. V lost 1 base to trimming and J lost 8 bases, with 5 bases between them. The V gene's germline CDR1 is MDHEN and CDR2 SYDVKM. CDR3 size: 12 residues. This TCR was sampled from a young man in good health and CMV-seronegative. Input material: PBMCs. The gene calls are TRBV28 and TRBJ1-4; D is undetermined. The CDR3 loop reads CASSLLKEKLFF. The CDR3 DNA reads TGTGCCAGCAGTTTATTAAAAGAAAAACTGTTTTTT.